This T cell receptor (beta chain) was recovered during a study of cytomegalovirus exposure and HLA in healthy donors. The CDR3 spans 17 residues. J gave up 0 bases and V 8 bases, and 13 bases lay outside the gene matches. CDR1 and CDR2 from the germline V gene are SNHLY and FYNNEI. At the time of sampling, donors were nominally healthy, though unrecorded immune exposures were likely. The study ran its PCR with 60 Vbeta and 13 Jbeta primers. As originally analysed: Later, an analysis found about 80 million unique TCR beta chains, and roughly 10 million of these were shared. TCRdb's table, derived via immunoSEQ multiplex PCR, lists solely in-frame clones and lacks some. The V and J calls and clone size are taken from that table; D and trimming were inferred from the DNA. The data contain 100,000 to 150,000 clones, about 9.2% of them singletons. Note on this clone: Antigen: not known.

General study results and limits: An assumption of roughly uniform sequencing depth across donors underlay the presence/absence analyses. Segments of the TCR beta V type were, in most cases, productive about 90% or about 30% of the time in an earlier analysis.

The chain recombines TRBV2 with TRBJ1-3; 7 nucleotides agree with TRBD1. The sample taken for sequencing was PBMCs. The sequence derives from a woman between 40 and 55 years old in good health and CMV-seropositive. This CDR3 is CASWGTDRVSSGNTIYF. Here the CDR3 DNA reads TGTGCCAGCTGGGGAACCGACAGGGTGAGCTCTGGAAACACCATATATTTT. Full variable domain (remainder filled in from reference TRBV2 and TRBJ1-3): EPEVTQTPSHQVTQMGQEVILRCVPISNHLYFYWYRQILGQKVEFLVSFYNNEISEKSEIFDDQFSVERPDGSNFTLKIRSTKLEDSAMYFCASWGTDRVSSGNTIYFGEGSWLTVV.